This record concerns one T cell receptor beta chain sequence. The source material, RNA transcripts, was used to amplify TCR beta CDR3 regions. First-round RT-PCR of the TCR CDR3 relied on the HTBI primer set. In TCRdb, the multiplex PCR reads were re-called with MiXCR into one record per CDR3 protein. The sample has 600,000 to 800,000 distinct CDR3 sequences, about 35% seen once. This sample was taken from a study of T cells in Graves' hyperthyroidism and ophthalmopathy. Exclusion of patients followed from uncontrolled infection, other autoimmune disease, pregnancy or lactation. Clinical symptoms, serum thyroxine, TRAb, thyroid ultrasound and orbital computed tomography established diagnosis. Each 10 ml fresh peripheral blood draw supplied the PBMCs. Trimming removed 0 bases at V and 7 bases at J, with 17 bases between. This CDR3 has 15 amino acids. Germline V gene sequence: CDR1 SGHKS, CDR2 YYEKEE (reference sequence).

The source of this sequence is a woman aged 40 to 55 with Graves' hyperthyroidism. Sequenced input: blood. This chain links TRBV5-5 with TRBJ2-7; D perhaps matches TRBD1 (6 bases). CDR3 region: CASSLEGHRAEEQYF. As DNA, the CDR3 is TGTGCCAGCAGCTTGGAAGGGCACAGGGCAGAAGAGCAGTACTTC. Complete variable domain (other parts from reference TRBV5-5 and TRBJ2-7): DAGVTQSPTHLIKTRGQQVTLRCSPISGHKSVSWYQQVLGQGPQFIFQYYEKEERGRGNFPDRFSARQFPNYSSELNVNALLLGDSALYLCASSLEGHRAEEQYFGPGTRLTVT.